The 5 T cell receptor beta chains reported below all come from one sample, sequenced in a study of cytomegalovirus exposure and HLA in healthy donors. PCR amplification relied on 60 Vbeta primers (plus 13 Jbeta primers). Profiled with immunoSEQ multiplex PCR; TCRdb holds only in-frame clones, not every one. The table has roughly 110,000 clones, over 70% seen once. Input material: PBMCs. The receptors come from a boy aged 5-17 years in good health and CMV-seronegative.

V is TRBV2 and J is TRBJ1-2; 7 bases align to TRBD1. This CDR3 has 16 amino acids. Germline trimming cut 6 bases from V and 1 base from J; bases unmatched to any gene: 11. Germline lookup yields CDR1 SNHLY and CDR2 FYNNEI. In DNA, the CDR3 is TGTGCCAGCAGGGGGACAAACAGGGGCAGTAACTATGGCTACACCTTC. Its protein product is CASRGTNRGSNYGYTF.

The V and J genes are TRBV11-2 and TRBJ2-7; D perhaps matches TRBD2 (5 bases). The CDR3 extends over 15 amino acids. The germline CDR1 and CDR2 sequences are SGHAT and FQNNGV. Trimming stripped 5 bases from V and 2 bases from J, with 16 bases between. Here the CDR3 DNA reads TGTGCCAGCAGCCCCGGAGGATATCGAGCCTACGAGCAGTACTTC. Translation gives CASSPGGYRAYEQYF.

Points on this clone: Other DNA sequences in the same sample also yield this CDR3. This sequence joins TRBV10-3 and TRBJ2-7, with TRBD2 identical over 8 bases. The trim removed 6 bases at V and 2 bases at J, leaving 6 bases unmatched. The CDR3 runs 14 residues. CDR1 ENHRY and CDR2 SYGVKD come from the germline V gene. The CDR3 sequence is CAIRGTRAPYEQYF. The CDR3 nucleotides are TGTGCCATCAGGGGGACTAGGGCCCCCTACGAGCAGTACTTC.

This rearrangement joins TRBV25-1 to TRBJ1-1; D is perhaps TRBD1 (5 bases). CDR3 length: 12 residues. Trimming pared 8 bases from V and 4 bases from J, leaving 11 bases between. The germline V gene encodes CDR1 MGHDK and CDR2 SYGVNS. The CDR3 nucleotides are TGTGCCAGCGGGGCTCGGAGCACTGAAGCTTTCTTT. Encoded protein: CASGARSTEAFF.

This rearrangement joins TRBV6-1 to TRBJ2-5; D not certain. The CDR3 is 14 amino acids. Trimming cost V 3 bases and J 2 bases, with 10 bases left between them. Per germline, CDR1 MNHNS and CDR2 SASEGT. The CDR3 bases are TGTGCCAGCAGTGAGGGCTGGATGCAAGAGACCCAGTACTTC. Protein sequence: CASSEGWMQETQYF.